This passage covers 19 T cell receptor beta chains from one sample sequenced in a study of blood T cell repertoires in COVID-19. Data came from immunoSEQ multiplex PCR; TCRdb stores just in-frame clones and leaves some out. The table lists more than 75,000 clones, about 92% of them singletons, with 2% to 3% in the top ten. The sequencing sample was made of peripheral blood. The origin of the receptors is a man aged 45-65 years with acute or convalescent COVID-19.

The chain combines TRBV5-4 with TRBJ1-6, with a tentative D call TRBD1 (6 bases). Per the germline V gene, CDR1 is SGHNT and CDR2 is YYREEE (reference sequence). The germline V and J ends were trimmed by 0 bases and 8 bases, with 9 bases remaining between them. This CDR3 has 14 residues. The CDR3 DNA sequence: TGTGCCAGCAGCTTGGAAGGGGGGGATTCACCCCTCCACTTT. It codes for CASSLEGGDSPLHF.

V and J are TRBV5-1 and TRBJ2-6; 10 bases fit TRBD1. The CDR3 length is 18 residues. The V gene's germline CDR1 is SGHRS and CDR2 YFSETQ. V lost 4 bases and J lost 3; bases outside the gene matches: 10. The CDR3 sequence is CASSPQTGGVSGANVLTF. CDR3 coding DNA: TGCGCCAGCAGCCCCCAGACAGGGGGCGTAAGTGGGGCCAACGTCCTGACTTTC.

This rearrangement joins TRBV19 to TRBJ2-7; 7 nucleotides align to TRBD1. V lost 6 bases to trimming and J lost 3 bases; unmatched junction nucleotides: 8. Per the germline V gene, CDR1 is LNHDA and CDR2 is SQIVND (reference sequence). This CDR3 is 14 amino acids long. Here the CDR3 reads CASRRQGESYEQYF. In DNA, the CDR3 is TGTGCCAGTAGAAGACAGGGTGAAAGCTACGAGCAGTACTTC.

This chain uses TRBV4-2 with TRBJ2-1; 10 bases agree with TRBD2. CDR3 length: 15 amino acids. The V segment lost 2 bases and the J segment 6 bases; nucleotides outside the gene matches: 4. Germline CDR1 reads LGHNA; CDR2 reads YNFKEQ. The CDR3 DNA reads TGTGCCAGCAGCCAAAAGCTAGCGGGGGCCAATGAGCAGTTCTTC. Protein sequence: CASSQKLAGANEQFF.

The genes are TRBV7-2 and TRBJ2-3; D possibly corresponds to TRBD2 (5 bases). The CDR3 totals 14 residues. Germline V gene sequence: CDR1 SGHTA, CDR2 FQGNSA. The V and J ends lost 5 bases and 7 bases respectively, with 16 bases between them. The CDR3 DNA reads TGTGCCAGCAGCCTTTCTCCTAGCATCTATACGCAGTATTTT. Its translation: CASSLSPSIYTQYF.

In nucleotides, the CDR3 is TGTGCCAGCAGCTGGGCCGGGGGAACAAGCAATCAGCCCCAGCATTTT. This translates into CASSWAGGTSNQPQHF. The chain joins TRBV5-6 to TRBJ1-5; TRBD1 might be the D (5 bases). Germline loops: CDR1 SGHDT, CDR2 YYEEEE. This CDR3 has 16 residues. V was pared by 3 bases and J by 1 base, with 14 bases between.

The chain employs TRBV7-9 and TRBJ2-7, with D tentatively TRBD1 (5 bases). CDR3 length equals 15 residues. The germline gives CDR1 SEHNR, CDR2 FQNEAQ (reference sequence). Trimming shortened V by 5 bases and J by 4 bases, and 18 bases separated the two germline ends. CDR3 loop: CASSHDSYKGYEQYF. The CDR3 DNA is TGTGCCAGCAGCCACGACAGTTACAAAGGGTACGAGCAGTACTTC.

V gene TRBV12-3 or TRBV12-4 combines with J gene TRBJ2-5, with no clear D. This CDR3 has 11 amino acids. V gave up 5 bases and J gave up 5 bases, with 6 bases separating them. The CDR3 reads CASSHRETQYF. CDR3 DNA: TGTGCCAGCAGTCACCGGGAGACCCAGTACTTC.

The chain combines TRBV21-1 with TRBJ1-5; the D call in the table, TRBD1, was not verified against the DNA. TRBV21-1 is noted as a pseudogene. The CDR3 length is 18 residues. The CDR3, as DNA: TGTGCCAGCAGCAATTGGGGACAGGGTTTACCTAGCAATCAGCCCCAGCATTTT. Translating gives CASSNWGQGLPSNQPQHF.

V gene TRBV4-3 combines with J gene TRBJ2-7, with D tentatively TRBD1 (6 bases). Deletions cut 0 bases from V and 3 bases from J, with 12 bases between. Germline loops: CDR1 LGHNA, CDR2 YSLEER. CDR3 length: 15 amino acids. CDR3 in DNA: TGCGCCAGCAGCCAAGATGGGAAGGGGGACTACGAGCAGTACGTC. Translating it yields CASSQDGKGDYEQYV.

The rearrangement joins TRBV3-1 (or the pseudogene TRBV3-2) to TRBJ1-2; D is unresolved. CDR1 is LGHDT, CDR2 YNNKEL, per germline (reference sequence). This CDR3 spans 12 amino acids. V was shortened by 1 base and J by 8 bases, with 8 bases between the two germline ends. The CDR3 sequence: CASSQVGGGYTF. In nucleotides, the CDR3 is TGTGCCAGCAGCCAAGTCGGAGGGGGCTACACCTTC.

The rearrangement links TRBV2 to TRBJ2-3; the match to TRBD2 covers 7 bases. Germline CDR1 reads SNHLY; CDR2 reads FYNNEI. The J segment lost 6 bases and the V segment lost 0 bases, leaving 6 bases of the junction unmatched. CDR3 length equals 15 residues. DNA of the CDR3: TGTGCCAGCAGTGAAGCGGACCGACTAGCTGATACGCAGTATTTT. This sequence encodes CASSEADRLADTQYF.

V and J are TRBV18 and TRBJ2-5; D possibly corresponds to TRBD1 (5 bases). CDR1 KGHSH and CDR2 LQKENI come from the germline V gene. The CDR3 is made up of 12 amino acids. V shed 2 bases and J shed 4 bases, with 5 bases lying between them. DNA for the CDR3: TGTGCCAGCTCACCAGGGGCAGAGACCCAGTACTTC. Translation gives CASSPGAETQYF.

This chain links TRBV15 with TRBJ2-2, with 7 bases fitting TRBD2. V lost 6 bases and J lost 2; bases outside the gene matches: 9. This CDR3 is 16 amino acids long. Germline V gene sequence: CDR1 LNHNV, CDR2 YYDKDF (reference sequence). The CDR3 nucleotides read TGTGCCACCAGTCCCCGACTAGCTGTTAACACCGGGGAGCTGTTTTTT. Translation gives CATSPRLAVNTGELFF.

The chain joins TRBV5-1 to TRBJ1-1; no clear D. V shed 1 base and J shed 7 bases, with 17 bases lying between them. The CDR3 is 15 amino acids. Germline V CDR1 and CDR2: SGHRS, YFSETQ. This chain's CDR3 is CASSLLAGSNGEAFF. CDR3 in DNA: TGCGCCAGCAGCTTGCTTGCGGGGAGTAACGGTGAAGCTTTCTTT.

The chain recombines TRBV10-3 with TRBJ2-7; a possible D gene is TRBD1 (6 bases). Germline V gene lookup returns CDR1 ENHRY and CDR2 SYGVKD. The length of the CDR3 is 16 residues. Trimming cost V 4 bases and J 7 bases, with 23 bases left between them. The CDR3 loop reads CAISVSNRTAAIEQYF. CDR3 bases: TGTGCCATCAGTGTAAGTAACAGGACAGCTGCTATAGAGCAGTACTTC.

The V gene is TRBV5-1, the J gene TRBJ2-7; 7 bases fit TRBD2. CDR3 length equals 16 residues. After removal of 4 bases from V and 0 bases from J, the junction contained 10 bases not matched to a gene. Germline V CDR1 and CDR2: SGHRS, YFSETQ. The CDR3 sequence: CASSPAKVAGSYEQYF. The CDR3 DNA follows: TGCGCCAGCAGCCCCGCGAAGGTAGCGGGCTCCTACGAGCAGTACTTC.

The chain combines TRBV7-9 with TRBJ2-1; 14 nucleotides align to TRBD2. Trimming removed 3 bases from V and 8 bases from J; junction bases left unmatched: 9. Germline assignment: CDR1 SEHNR and CDR2 FQNEAQ (reference sequence). The CDR3 spans 17 residues. The CDR3 bases are TGTGCCAGCAGCTTTGTCCCAGGACTAGCGGGAGGTTATGAGCAGTTCTTC. As protein: CASSFVPGLAGGYEQFF.

The chain is built from TRBV19 and TRBJ1-5; perhaps TRBD1 as D (6 bases). The CDR3 has 16 amino acids. Per the germline V gene, CDR1 is LNHDA and CDR2 is SQIVND (reference sequence). The V and J ends lost 0 bases and 4 bases respectively, with 13 bases between them. CDR3 nucleotide sequence: TGTGCCAGTAGTATAGACCGGGACATTTGGAATCAGCCCCAGCATTTT. Protein: CASSIDRDIWNQPQHF.